Listed below are T cell receptor beta chains from one sample, sequenced in a study of blood T cell repertoires in COVID-19. TCRdb's table, derived via immunoSEQ multiplex PCR, lists solely in-frame clones and lacks some. The data contain 130,000 or so clones, about nine tenths of them seen just once; the ten biggest clones take up 10% to 12%. Sequenced input: peripheral blood. The receptors originated from a woman in her 70s with COVID-19, enrolled during active disease. The CDR3 runs from the conserved cysteine through the conserved F or W. The order of the fields is CDR3 length, V gene, CDR3 protein.

length: 14; V: TRBV7-9; CDR3: CASSPDRGRSPLHF
length: 14; V: TRBV18; CDR3: CASSPITLGETQYF
length: 14; V: TRBV6-6; CDR3: CASTGDSLMGEQYF
length: 13; V: TRBV30; CDR3: CAWSGGTYNEQFF
length: 14; V: TRBV6-6; CDR3: CASSSGSTGGTQYF
length: 15; V: TRBV10-3; CDR3: CAISGSGRIPYEQYF
length: 16; V: TRBV6-1; CDR3: CASSDSWAGGNEKLFF
length: 15; V: TRBV2; CDR3: CASSEAGDRGPLEYF
length: 16; V: TRBV7-6; CDR3: CASSLGVPGSGEKLFF
length: 16; V: TRBV7-6; CDR3: CASSLTGGRLDSPLHF
length: 15; V: TRBV5-5; CDR3: CASSYGTVSNQPQHF
length: 15; V: TRBV30; CDR3: CAWSVDSYSGNTIYF
length: 16; V: TRBV18; CDR3: CASSPLGSGDYNEQFF
length: 14; V: TRBV24-1; CDR3: CATSDISGVNEQFF
length: 16; V: TRBV9; CDR3: CASRARQGRTGGELFF
length: 13; V: TRBV4-1; CDR3: CASSQREGDNAFF